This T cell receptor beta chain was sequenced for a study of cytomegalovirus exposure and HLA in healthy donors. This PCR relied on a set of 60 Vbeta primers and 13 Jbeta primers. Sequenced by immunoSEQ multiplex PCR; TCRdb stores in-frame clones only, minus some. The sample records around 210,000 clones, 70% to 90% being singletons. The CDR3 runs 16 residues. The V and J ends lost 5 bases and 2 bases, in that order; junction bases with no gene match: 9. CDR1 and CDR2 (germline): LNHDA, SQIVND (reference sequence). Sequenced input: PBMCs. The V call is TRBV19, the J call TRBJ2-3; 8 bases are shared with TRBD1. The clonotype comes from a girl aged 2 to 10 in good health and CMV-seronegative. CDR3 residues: CASSVKTGAPTDTQYF. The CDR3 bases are TGTGCCAGTAGTGTCAAGACAGGGGCCCCCACAGATACGCAGTATTTT.